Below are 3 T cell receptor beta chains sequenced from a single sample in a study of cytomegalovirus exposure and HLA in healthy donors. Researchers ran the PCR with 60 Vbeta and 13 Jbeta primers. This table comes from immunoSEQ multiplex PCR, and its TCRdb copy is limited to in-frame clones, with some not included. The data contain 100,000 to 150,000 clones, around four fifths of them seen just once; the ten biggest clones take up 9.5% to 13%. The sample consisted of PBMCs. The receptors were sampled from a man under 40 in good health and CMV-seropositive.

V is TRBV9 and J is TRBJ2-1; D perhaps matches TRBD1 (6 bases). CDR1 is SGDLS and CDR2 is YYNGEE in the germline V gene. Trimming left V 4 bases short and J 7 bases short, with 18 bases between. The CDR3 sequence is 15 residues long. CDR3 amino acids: CASSTPLHRENEQFF. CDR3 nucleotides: TGTGCCAGCAGCACTCCCTTACACAGGGAGAATGAGCAGTTCTTC.

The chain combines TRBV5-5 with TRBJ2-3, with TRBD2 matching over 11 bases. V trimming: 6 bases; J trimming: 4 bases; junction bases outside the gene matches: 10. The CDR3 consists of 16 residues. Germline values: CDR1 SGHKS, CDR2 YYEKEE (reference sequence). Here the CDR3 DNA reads TGTGCCAGCATCCCTGGGCTAGCGGGAGGAGCAGATACGCAGTATTTT. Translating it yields CASIPGLAGGADTQYF.

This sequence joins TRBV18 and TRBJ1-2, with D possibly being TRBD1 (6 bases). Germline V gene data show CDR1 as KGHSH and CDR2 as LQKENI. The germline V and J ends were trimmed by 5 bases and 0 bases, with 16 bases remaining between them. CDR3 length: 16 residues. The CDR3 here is CASSTQGPIPNYGYTF. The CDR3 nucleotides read TGTGCCAGCTCAACGCAGGGGCCCATACCTAACTATGGCTACACCTTC.